A selection of T cell receptor beta chains follows, all from one sample in a study of blood T cell repertoires in COVID-19. This table comes from immunoSEQ multiplex PCR, and its TCRdb copy is limited to in-frame clones, with some not included. Of about 52,000 clones detected, 86% appear once; the ten largest clones hold 20% to 25%. The sequencing input was peripheral blood. These receptors were taken from an elderly woman with acute or convalescent COVID-19. Each CDR3 is given with its conserved first and last residue. A D gene is named only where the DNA matches it firmly. Part of the rows lack a size; the others show once, few, many or a class for expanded clones.

TRBJ2-6	TRBD1	TRBV19	few	TGTGCCAGTAGTAGGTGGACAGGGCTCGCTGGGGCCAACGTCCTGACTTTC	CASSRWTGLAGANVLTF
TRBJ2-1	NA	TRBV27	few	TGTGCCAGCAGTTTAACAGGGAGCTCCTACAATGAGCAGTTCTTC	CASSLTGSSYNEQFF
TRBJ1-5	TRBD1	TRBV28	NA	TGTGCCAGCAGTTCCGGGACAGGGCGGTTTGGGCCCCAGCATTTT	CASSSGTGRFGPQHF
TRBJ2-1	NA	TRBV14	NA	TGTGCCAGCAGCTTCCTCAATGAGCAGTTCTTC	CASSFLNEQFF
TRBJ1-2	NA	TRBV6-6	NA	TGTGCCAGCAGTCAGCCCGGGGGGATGTATGGCTACACCTTC	CASSQPGGMYGYTF
TRBJ2-1	NA	TRBV10-3	NA	TGTGCCATCAGTGATTTGGGCGGGAATGAGCAGTTCTTC	CAISDLGGNEQFF
TRBJ1-5	NA	TRBV6-6	few	TGTGCCAGCAGGGGAGGGGGGGGCAGACAGCCCCAGCATTTT	CASRGGGGRQPQHF
TRBJ1-1	NA	TRBV3-1/TRBV3-2	once	TGTGCCAGCAGCCCAAGGAGGGGTTTCAACACTGAAGCTTTCTTT	CASSPRRGFNTEAFF
TRBJ1-1	NA	TRBV29-1	NA	TGCAGCGTTGAAGATCCCGGGGGGAACACTGAAGCTTTCTTT	CSVEDPGGNTEAFF
TRBJ2-2	NA	TRBV9	NA	TGTGCCAGCAGCGAAGGGGGGGCACCCACCGGGGAGCTGTTTTTT	CASSEGGAPTGELFF
TRBJ1-2	NA	TRBV6-5	NA	TGTGCCAGCAATTCGGGCTATGGCTACACCTTC	CASNSGYGYTF
TRBJ1-2	TRBD1	TRBV3-1/TRBV3-2	once	TGTGCCAGCAGCCAAGGAGGGACAGGGGTTATCTATGGCTACACCTTC	CASSQGGTGVIYGYTF
TRBJ2-1	TRBD2	TRBV2	once	TGTGCCAGCAGGGGACTAGATTCCTATGAGCAGTTCTTC	CASRGLDSYEQFF
TRBJ2-3	TRBD2	TRBV6-1	NA	TGTGCCAGCAGTGAACTTGGGGGAGGGACCACAGATACGCAGTATTTT	CASSELGGGTTDTQYF
TRBJ1-4	TRBD1	TRBV6-5	NA	TGTGCCAGCAAATGGGGACAGTCTAATGAAAAACTGTTTTTT	CASKWGQSNEKLFF
TRBJ1-1	NA	TRBV4-2	NA	TGTGCCAGCAGCCAAGAATTGTGGGGCCCGAACACTGAAGCTTTCTTT	CASSQELWGPNTEAFF
TRBJ2-1	TRBD1	TRBV13	NA	TGTGCCAGCAGCTCAGCCGGGACAGGGGTCAATGAGCAGTTCTTC	CASSSAGTGVNEQFF